The 12 T cell receptor beta chains below come from one sample, sequenced in a study of CD8+ T cells in alopecia areata. Sequencing relied on a cDNA template that was reverse transcribed from extracted RNA. Generated by immunoSEQ multiplex PCR, the TCRdb table keeps only in-frame clones and is missing some. The table records about 280,000 clones, over 45% of them present only once. The treatment was: oral pan-JAK inhibitor, 5-10 mg twice daily. The source was CD4+ T cells sorted from blood, collected at week 24, from a patient treated with tofacitinib. All receptors derive from a human donor with alopecia areata.

The chain joins TRBV27 to TRBJ2-2; D unclear. Trimming removed 0 bases at V and 7 bases at J, with 9 bases between. Germline V lookup: CDR1 MNHEY, CDR2 SMNVEV (reference sequence). There are 14 residues in the CDR3. CDR3 bases: TGTGCCAGCAGTTTATCAGTGTGGTTCGGGGAGCTGTTTTTT. Translated, it gives CASSLSVWFGELFF.

This rearrangement joins TRBV29-1 to TRBJ2-1; D unclear. Looked up from germline, CDR1 is SQVTM and CDR2 is ANQGSEA. This CDR3 contains 12 residues. The V gene lost 5 bases and the J gene lost 7 bases, with 12 bases spanning the gap. Here the CDR3 reads CSVRASENEQFF. CDR3 nucleotide sequence: TGCAGCGTTCGGGCCTCCGAGAATGAGCAGTTCTTC.

The CDR3, as DNA: TGTGCCATCAGTGAGTCGAGCTCTTACGAGCAGTACTTC. Residues: CAISESSSYEQYF. The chain recombines TRBV10-3 with TRBJ2-7; D ambiguous. CDR3 length: 13 amino acids. Trimming removed 0 bases at V and 4 bases at J, with 7 bases between. The V gene's germline CDR1 is ENHRY and CDR2 SYGVKD.

CDR3 amino acids: CATSRDTTYEQYF. The CDR3 DNA is TGTGCCACCAGCAGAGATACAACCTACGAGCAGTACTTC. The chain employs TRBV15 and TRBJ2-7; D is unresolved. The CDR3 loop spans 13 amino acids. Germline V gives CDR1 LNHNV, CDR2 YYDKDF (reference sequence). Deletions cut 0 bases from V and 2 bases from J, with 5 bases between.

The sample holds a few counts of this clone. The chain links TRBV7-8 to TRBJ1-5; 7 positions match TRBD1. CDR3 length: 18 amino acids. Germline assignment: CDR1 SGHVS and CDR2 FQNEAQ. The J segment lost 6 bases and the V segment lost 1 base, leaving 15 bases of the junction unmatched. Here the CDR3 DNA reads TGTGCCAGCAGCTTAGGAAGAGGGGGCGCCCGATCCCCTCAGCCCCAGCATTTT. Translated: CASSLGRGGARSPQPQHF.

The chain couples TRBV6-6 to TRBJ1-6; D is uncertain. The V gene's germline CDR1 is MNHNY and CDR2 SVGAGI (reference sequence). The CDR3 loop spans 13 amino acids. Trimming cost V 7 bases and J 6 bases, with 10 bases left between them. The CDR3 nucleotides are TGTGCCAGCATACAGCGAACTAATTCACCCCTCCACTTT. Protein: CASIQRTNSPLHF.

CDR3 bases: TGTGCCTGGAGTGCCAGGCCGGATGATACGCAGTATTTT. As protein: CAWSARPDDTQYF. This chain connects TRBV30 to TRBJ2-3, with D unresolved. Germline values: CDR1 GTSNPN, CDR2 SVGIG (reference sequence). V was shortened by 1 base and J by 6 bases, with 11 bases between the two germline ends. This CDR3 has 13 residues.

This clone showed up just once. V is TRBV28 and J is TRBJ1-5; D unresolved. The CDR3 length is 16 residues. Between the trimmed V and J ends, which lost 5 bases and 0 bases, there was a span of 14 bases. Germline CDR1 reads MDHEN; CDR2 reads SYDVKM. The CDR3 DNA is TGTGCCAGCAGTCGAACCACCTTCTATAGCAATCAGCCCCAGCATTTT. Residues: CASSRTTFYSNQPQHF.

Only one count was recorded for this clone. The gene calls are TRBV28 and TRBJ2-4; D is ambiguous. The CDR3 contains 14 residues. Germline lookup yields CDR1 MDHEN and CDR2 SYDVKM. Trimming took 7 bases from V and 0 from J, leaving 10 bases between them. The CDR3 region has the DNA TGTGCCAGCAATACAGCCCCAGCCAAAAACATTCAGTACTTC. This sequence encodes CASNTAPAKNIQYF. The variable domain in full, with the rest retrieved from reference TRBV28 and TRBJ2-4, is DVKVTQSSRYLVKRTGEKVFLECVQDMDHENMFWYRQDPGLGLRLIYFSYDVKMKEKGDIPEGYSVSREKKERFSLILESASTNQTSMYLCASNTAPAKNIQYFGAGTRLSVL.

The V gene is TRBV6-6, the J gene TRBJ1-2; no firm D call. The CDR3 runs 13 residues. Looked up from germline, CDR1 is MNHNY and CDR2 is SVGAGI (reference sequence). Trimming pared 7 bases from V and 2 bases from J, leaving 11 bases between. CDR3: CASTPQVNYGYTF. CDR3 coding DNA: TGTGCCAGCACCCCTCAGGTCAACTATGGCTACACCTTC.

The chain couples TRBV30 to TRBJ2-3; 7 bases map to TRBD2. Germline V gene lookup returns CDR1 GTSNPN and CDR2 SVGIG (reference sequence). The CDR3 spans 14 residues. V gave up 8 bases and J gave up 4 bases; unmatched junction bases: 12. This CDR3 reads CANGGGFTADTQYF. The DNA for the CDR3 is TGTGCCAATGGGGGGGGGTTTACCGCAGATACGCAGTATTTT. Based on the CDR3 plus reference TRBV30 and TRBJ2-3, the full variable domain is SQTIHQWPATLVQPVGSPLSLECTVEGTSNPNLYWYRQAAGRGLQLLFYSVGIGQISSEVPQNLSASRPQDRQFILSSKKLLLSDSGFYLCANGGGFTADTQYFGPGTRLTVL.

This clone came up once. The chain is built from TRBV7-2 and TRBJ2-7; tentative D call: TRBD1 (6 bases). V dropped 1 base and J dropped 3 bases, with 13 bases sitting between them. The CDR3 consists of 15 residues. Germline CDR1 is SGHTA and CDR2 is FQGNSA. CDR3 coding DNA: TGTGCCAGCAGCTTAGAACCACAGGGTAACTACGAGCAGTACTTC. Protein product: CASSLEPQGNYEQYF.